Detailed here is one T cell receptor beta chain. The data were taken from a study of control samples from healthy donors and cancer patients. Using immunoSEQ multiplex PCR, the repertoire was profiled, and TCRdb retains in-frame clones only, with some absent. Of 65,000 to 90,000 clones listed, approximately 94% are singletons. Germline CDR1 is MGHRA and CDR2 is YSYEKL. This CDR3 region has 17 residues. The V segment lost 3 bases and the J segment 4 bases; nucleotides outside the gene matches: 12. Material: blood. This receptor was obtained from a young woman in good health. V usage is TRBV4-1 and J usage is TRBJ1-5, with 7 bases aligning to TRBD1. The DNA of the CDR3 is TGCGCCAGCAGCCAGGGCAGGGGGGTCTGGGGAAATCAGCCCCAGCATTTT. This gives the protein CASSQGRGVWGNQPQHF.